This TCR beta chain was identified in a study of human T cells and chemical hapten exposure. The germline V gene has CDR1 SGHTA and CDR2 FQGNSA. V lost 4 bases, J lost 4 bases, and 7 bases stayed unmatched. This CDR3 region has 15 residues. TCRdb recomputed calls from the RACE reads with MiXCR, one row per CDR3 protein. The top ten clones hold just over 1.4% of a sample with roughly 120,000 distinct CDR3 sequences, around 10% of them seen once. This clonotype was detected only a few times. Time point indicated: patch test 1, 2 weeks after DPC sensitization. This sample's treatment: therapeutic diphenylcyclopropenone sensitization with weekly scalp DPC.

The sequence derives from a woman aged 45-60 years with alopecia areata. Some clones in this sample may be carry-over from other donors' samples. This chain connects TRBV7-2 to TRBJ2-1, with 7 bases that match TRBD2. The sample in question was whole blood, obtained in connection with sensitization to the hapten diphenylcyclopropenone (DPC). Here the CDR3 reads CASSSAGTKYNEQFF. DNA of the CDR3: TGTGCCAGCAGCTCGGCCGGGACTAAGTACAATGAGCAGTTCTTC.